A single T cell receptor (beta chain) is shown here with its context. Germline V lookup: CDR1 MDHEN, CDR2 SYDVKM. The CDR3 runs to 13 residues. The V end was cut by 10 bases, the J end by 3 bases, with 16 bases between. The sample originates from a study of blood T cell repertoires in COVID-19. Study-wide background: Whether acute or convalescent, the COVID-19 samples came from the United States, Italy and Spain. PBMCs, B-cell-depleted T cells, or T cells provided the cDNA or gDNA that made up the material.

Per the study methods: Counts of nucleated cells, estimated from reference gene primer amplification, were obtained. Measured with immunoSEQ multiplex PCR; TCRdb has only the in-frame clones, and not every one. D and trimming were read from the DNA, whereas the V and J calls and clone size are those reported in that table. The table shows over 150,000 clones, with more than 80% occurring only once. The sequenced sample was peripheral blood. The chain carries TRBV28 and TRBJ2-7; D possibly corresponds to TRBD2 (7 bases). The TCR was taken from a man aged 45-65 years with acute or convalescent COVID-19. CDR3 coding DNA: TGTGCCATCATGGGGGGGCCCAACTACGAGCAGTACTTC. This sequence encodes CAIMGGPNYEQYF.